Below are 18 T cell receptor beta chains sequenced from a single sample in a study of human T cells and chemical hapten exposure. TCRdb ran MiXCR on the RACE reads and lists one entry per CDR3 protein. The data contain approximately 69,000 distinct CDR3 sequences, over 9% of them seen just once; the ten biggest clones take up about 6.9%. Time point noted: patch test 2, 6 weeks after DPC sensitization. Stated treatment: therapeutic diphenylcyclopropenone sensitization with weekly scalp DPC. The sample consisted of whole blood, taken in connection with sensitization to the hapten diphenylcyclopropenone (DPC). The receptors derive from a woman in her forties or fifties with alopecia areata. Some clones in this sample may be carry-over from other donors' samples.

This clonotype was seen repeatedly, ten times or more. V and J are TRBV5-1 and TRBJ2-4, with TRBD2 identical over 8 bases. The CDR3 covers 17 residues. With V trimmed by 3 bases and J by 0 bases, 8 bases remained unmatched. Germline V gene data show CDR1 as SGHRS and CDR2 as YFSETQ. CDR3 region: CASSSSSGFLAKNIQYF. The DNA for the CDR3 is TGCGCCAGCAGCTCCTCTAGCGGGTTCCTAGCCAAAAACATTCAGTACTTC.

This clonotype came up many times. The chain recombines TRBV18 with TRBJ1-1; D is ambiguous. Trimming shortened V by 8 bases and J by 0 bases, and 10 bases separated the two germline ends. This CDR3 is built from 13 residues. The germline CDR1 and CDR2 sequences are KGHSH and LQKENI. The CDR3 region is CASRGIMNTEAFF. The CDR3 DNA sequence: TGTGCCAGCCGGGGAATAATGAACACTGAAGCTTTCTTT.

In this sample, this clonotype turned up many times. This chain connects TRBV9 to TRBJ1-3; D is perhaps TRBD1 (5 bases). Germline V gene lookup returns CDR1 SGDLS and CDR2 YYNGEE. This CDR3 is 16 amino acids long. V was shortened by 0 bases and J by 0 bases, with 10 bases between the two germline ends. This CDR3 is CASSVGGAYSGNTIYF. As DNA, the CDR3 is TGTGCCAGCAGCGTAGGAGGGGCCTACTCTGGAAACACCATATATTTT.

The J gene is TRBJ2-7, the V gene TRBV29-1; TRBD1 agrees at 7 bases. This CDR3 comprises 11 residues. V lost 4 bases, J lost 5 bases, and 2 bases stayed unmatched. The V gene's germline CDR1 is SQVTM and CDR2 ANQGSEA. This CDR3 is CSVGQGHEQYF. The CDR3 DNA sequence: TGCAGCGTTGGACAGGGCCACGAGCAGTACTTC.

This clonotype was observed a few times. This chain connects TRBV21-1 to TRBJ2-1; TRBD2, the table's D call, lacks a check against the DNA. TRBV21-1 is marked as a pseudogene. This CDR3 contains 14 residues. The CDR3 coding sequence is TGTGCCAGCAGTAACGGGCTAGCGAACCATGAGCAGTTCTTC. Translation gives CASSNGLANHEQFF.

As DNA, the CDR3 is TGTGCCAGCACGTCTGGCGCTACCCTCGAGCAGTACTTC. This codes for CASTSGATLEQYF. The chain is built from TRBV3-1 and TRBJ2-7; no clear D gene. From germline, CDR1 is LGHDT and CDR2 YNNKEL (reference sequence). This CDR3 region has 13 residues. Trimming shortened V by 7 bases and J by 6 bases, and 16 bases separated the two germline ends.

Ten or more counts support this clonotype. The chain uses TRBV5-1 and TRBJ2-7; TRBD2 matches at 10 bases. The CDR3 contains 15 residues. V gave up 0 bases and J gave up 6 bases; unmatched junction bases: 6. Germline-derived CDR1 and CDR2 are SGHRS and YFSETQ. This CDR3 reads CASSLAGTSESEQYF. In DNA form, the CDR3 reads TGCGCCAGCAGCTTGGCCGGGACTAGCGAATCCGAGCAGTACTTC.

This clonotype was detected many times. The chain uses TRBV12-3 or TRBV12-4 and TRBJ2-1; TRBD1 agrees at 7 bases. The CDR3 sequence is 16 residues long. V trimming: 4 bases; J trimming: 5 bases; junction bases outside the gene matches: 11. DNA for the CDR3: TGTGCCAGCAGTTACAGCCGGGACAGCACTAACAATGAGCAGTTCTTC. Translating gives CASSYSRDSTNNEQFF.

Many counts were recorded for this clonotype. The rearrangement links TRBV27 to TRBJ2-1, with TRBD2 matching over 7 bases. Germline CDR1 is MNHEY and CDR2 is SMNVEV (reference sequence). This CDR3 has 14 amino acids. With 2 bases clipped from V and 7 bases from J, the junction kept 5 bases outside the gene matches. CDR3 region: CASSLRLAANEQFF. CDR3 sequence (DNA): TGTGCCAGCAGTTTACGTCTAGCGGCGAATGAGCAGTTCTTC.

The sample holds many counts of this clonotype. This sequence joins TRBV18 and TRBJ1-1; D is unclear. V was pared by 3 bases and J by 0 bases, with 8 bases between. The CDR3 runs to 14 residues. Germline lookup yields CDR1 KGHSH and CDR2 LQKENI. For the CDR3, the DNA is TGTGCCAGCTCACCGGCGGGGATGAACACTGAAGCTTTCTTT. Protein sequence: CASSPAGMNTEAFF.

This clonotype showed up many times. The gene calls are TRBV20-1 and TRBJ2-1; unclear D gene. Per the germline V gene, CDR1 is DFQATT and CDR2 is SNEGSKA (reference sequence). The CDR3 length is 14 residues. Between the trimmed V and J ends, which lost 3 bases and 0 bases, there was a span of 9 bases. Here the CDR3 reads CSARMVSSYNEQFF. DNA for the CDR3: TGCAGTGCTAGGATGGTGAGCTCCTACAATGAGCAGTTCTTC.

This clonotype was recorded many times. V usage is TRBV7-8 and J usage is TRBJ1-2; D perhaps matches TRBD1 (5 bases). The CDR3 is 17 residues long. V lost 2 bases and J 4 bases, leaving 20 bases between the germline ends. Germline V gene lookup returns CDR1 SGHVS and CDR2 FQNEAQ. The CDR3 region has the DNA TGTGCCAGCAGCTTATTAGCAGGGAAGGGAACCGGCTATGGCTACACCTTC. Its translation: CASSLLAGKGTGYGYTF. Drawing the rest from reference TRBV7-8 and TRBJ1-2, the complete variable domain is GAGVSQSPRYKVAKRGQDVALRCDPISGHVSLFWYQQALGQGPEFLTYFQNEAQLDKSGLPSDRFFAERPEGSVSTLKIQRTQQEDSAVYLCASSLLAGKGTGYGYTFGSGTRLTVV.

At least ten counts were recorded for this clonotype. This chain links TRBV5-1 with TRBJ2-1; 7 nucleotides align to TRBD2. Germline CDR1 SGHRS, CDR2 YFSETQ. The CDR3 has 16 amino acids. The V gene end was trimmed by 1 base and the J gene end by 8 bases; junction bases not matched to a gene: 12. DNA of the CDR3: TGCGCCAGCAGCTTGCGGTTGTCGACTAGCCGGGATGAGCAGTTCTTC. This encodes CASSLRLSTSRDEQFF. Variable domain in full (rest from reference TRBV5-1 and TRBJ2-1): KAGVTQTPRYLIKTRGQQVTLSCSPISGHRSVSWYQQTPGQGLQFLFEYFSETQRNKGNFPGRFSGRQFSNSRSEMNVSTLELGDSALYLCASSLRLSTSRDEQFFGPGTRLTVL.

This clonotype appeared a few times. V usage is TRBV18 and J usage is TRBJ1-3; unclear D gene. This CDR3 contains 15 residues. Germline CDR1 and CDR2: KGHSH and LQKENI. Trimming took 2 bases from V and 1 from J, leaving 9 bases between them. The CDR3: CASSPGAASGNTIYF. CDR3 coding DNA: TGTGCCAGCTCACCAGGAGCAGCTTCTGGAAACACCATATATTTT.

This clonotype was seen repeatedly, ten times or more. The chain has TRBV20-1 and TRBJ1-1; tentative D call: TRBD1 (6 bases). Per the germline V gene, CDR1 is DFQATT and CDR2 is SNEGSKA (reference sequence). CDR3 length equals 11 residues. V was cut by 3 bases and J by 11 bases, with 13 bases left in between. CDR3 region: CSARETGSAFF. CDR3 nucleotide sequence: TGCAGTGCTAGGGAAACAGGGTCGGCTTTCTTT.

This clonotype has a handful of counts. This chain connects TRBV19 to TRBJ1-2, with D unclear. Germline V gene data show CDR1 as LNHDA and CDR2 as SQIVND (reference sequence). There are 14 residues in the CDR3. V dropped 0 bases and J dropped 2 bases, with 7 bases sitting between them. In DNA, the CDR3 is TGTGCCAGTAGTATAGATCTGGGCAACTATGGCTACACCTTC. Translated: CASSIDLGNYGYTF.

This clonotype has a count of ten or more. The V gene is TRBV24-1, the J gene TRBJ2-4, with no clear D. CDR3 length equals 11 residues. The V gene lost 3 bases and the J gene lost 8 bases, with 4 bases spanning the gap. Germline V gene sequence: CDR1 KGHDR, CDR2 SFDVKD. CDR3 DNA: TGTGCCACCAGTGATCAGTACATTCAGTACTTC. Translation gives CATSDQYIQYF.

Points on this clonotype: A junction end diverges from the germline sequence, so it may reflect a read error. The genes are TRBV18 and TRBJ2-1; D assignment may be TRBD1 or TRBD2 (5 bases each). The germline V gene has CDR1 KGHSH and CDR2 LQKENI. CDR3 length equals 15 residues. The CDR3 is CASTPGLPTYNEQFF. The CDR3 DNA reads TGTGCCAGCACACCGGGGCTACCTACGTACAATGAGCAGTTCTTC.